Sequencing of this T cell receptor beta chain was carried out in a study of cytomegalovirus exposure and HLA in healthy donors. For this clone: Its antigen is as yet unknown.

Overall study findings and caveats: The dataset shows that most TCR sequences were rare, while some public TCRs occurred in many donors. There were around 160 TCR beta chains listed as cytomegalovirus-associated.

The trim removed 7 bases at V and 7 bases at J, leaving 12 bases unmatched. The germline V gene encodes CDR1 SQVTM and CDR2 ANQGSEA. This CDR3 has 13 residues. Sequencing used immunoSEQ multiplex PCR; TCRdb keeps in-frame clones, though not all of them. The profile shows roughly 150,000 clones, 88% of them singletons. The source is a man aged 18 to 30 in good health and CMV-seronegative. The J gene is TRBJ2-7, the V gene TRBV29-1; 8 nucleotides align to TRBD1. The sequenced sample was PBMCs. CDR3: CSAAMGQAWEQYF. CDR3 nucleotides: TGCAGCGCCGCGATGGGACAGGCATGGGAGCAGTACTTC.